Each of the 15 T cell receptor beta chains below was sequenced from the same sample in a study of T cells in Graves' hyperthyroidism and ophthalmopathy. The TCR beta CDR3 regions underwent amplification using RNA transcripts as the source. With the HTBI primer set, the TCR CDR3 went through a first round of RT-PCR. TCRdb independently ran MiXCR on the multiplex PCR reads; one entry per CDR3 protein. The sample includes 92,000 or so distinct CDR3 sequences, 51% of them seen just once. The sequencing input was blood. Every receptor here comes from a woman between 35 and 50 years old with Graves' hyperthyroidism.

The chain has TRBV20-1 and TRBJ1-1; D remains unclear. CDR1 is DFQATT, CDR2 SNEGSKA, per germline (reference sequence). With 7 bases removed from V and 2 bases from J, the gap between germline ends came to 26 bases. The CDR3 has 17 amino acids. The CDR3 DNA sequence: TGCAGTGTCAAAAACCTGGCGGCCCAAATTATCAACACTGAAGCTTTCTTT. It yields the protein CSVKNLAAQIINTEAFF.

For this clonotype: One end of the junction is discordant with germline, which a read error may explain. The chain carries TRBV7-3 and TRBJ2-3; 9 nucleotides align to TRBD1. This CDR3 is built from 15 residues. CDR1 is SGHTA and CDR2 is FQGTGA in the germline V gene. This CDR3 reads CASSLGDRVTDTQYF. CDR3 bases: TGCGCCAGCAGCTTAGGGGACAGGGTCACAGATACGCAGTATTTT.

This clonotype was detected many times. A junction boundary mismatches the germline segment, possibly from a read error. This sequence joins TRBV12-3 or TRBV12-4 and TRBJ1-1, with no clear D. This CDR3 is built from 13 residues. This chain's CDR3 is CAGSSDTKRLAFF. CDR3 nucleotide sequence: TGTGCCGGCAGTTCCGACACCAAGAGGCTTGCTTTCTTT.

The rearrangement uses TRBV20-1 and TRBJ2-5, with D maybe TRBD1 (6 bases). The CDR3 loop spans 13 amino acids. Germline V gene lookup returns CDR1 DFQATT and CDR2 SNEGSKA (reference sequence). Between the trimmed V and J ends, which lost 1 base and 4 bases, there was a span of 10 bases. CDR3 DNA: TGCAGTGCTAGAGGGACAGCCCTAGAGACCCAGTACTTC. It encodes CSARGTALETQYF.

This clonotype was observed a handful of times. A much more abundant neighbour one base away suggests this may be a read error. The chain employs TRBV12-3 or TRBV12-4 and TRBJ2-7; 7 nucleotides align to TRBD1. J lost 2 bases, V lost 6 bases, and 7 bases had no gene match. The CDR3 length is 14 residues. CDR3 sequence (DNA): TGTGCCAGCAGCTGGGCAGGGGGAACCTACGAGCAGTACTTC. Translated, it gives CASSWAGGTYEQYF.

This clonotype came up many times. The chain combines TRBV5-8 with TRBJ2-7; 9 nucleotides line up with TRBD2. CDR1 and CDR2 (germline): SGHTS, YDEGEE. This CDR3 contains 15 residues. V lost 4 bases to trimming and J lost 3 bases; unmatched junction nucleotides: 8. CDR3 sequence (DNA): TGTGCCAGCAGCGATAAAATAGCGGGAGTCTACGAGCAGTACTTC. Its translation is CASSDKIAGVYEQYF.

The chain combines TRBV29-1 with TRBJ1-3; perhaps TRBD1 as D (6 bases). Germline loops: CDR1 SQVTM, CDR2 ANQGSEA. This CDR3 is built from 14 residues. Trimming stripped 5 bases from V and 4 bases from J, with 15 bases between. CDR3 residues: CSVIYPGAGNTIYF. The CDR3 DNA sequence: TGCAGCGTTATCTATCCGGGGGCCGGAAACACCATATATTTT.

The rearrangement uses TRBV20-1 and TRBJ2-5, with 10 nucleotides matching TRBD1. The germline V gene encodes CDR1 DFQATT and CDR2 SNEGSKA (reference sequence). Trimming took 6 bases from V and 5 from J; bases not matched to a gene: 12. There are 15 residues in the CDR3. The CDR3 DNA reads TGCAGTGCCAGCCGAGGAAGGGACAGGGGCGAGACCCAGTACTTC. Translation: CSASRGRDRGETQYF.

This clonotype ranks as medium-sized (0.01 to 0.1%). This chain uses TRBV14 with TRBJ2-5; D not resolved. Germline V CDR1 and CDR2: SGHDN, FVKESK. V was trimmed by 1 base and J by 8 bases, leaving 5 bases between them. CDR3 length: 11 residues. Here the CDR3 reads CASSQAATQYF. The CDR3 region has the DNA TGTGCCAGCAGCCAAGCAGCTACCCAGTACTTC.

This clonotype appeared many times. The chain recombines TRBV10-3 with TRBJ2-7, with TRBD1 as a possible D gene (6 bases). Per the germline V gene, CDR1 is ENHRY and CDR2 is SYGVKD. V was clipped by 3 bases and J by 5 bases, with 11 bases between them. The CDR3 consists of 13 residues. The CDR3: CAISEQGRDEQYF. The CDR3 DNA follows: TGTGCCATCAGTGAACAGGGCAGGGACGAGCAGTACTTC.

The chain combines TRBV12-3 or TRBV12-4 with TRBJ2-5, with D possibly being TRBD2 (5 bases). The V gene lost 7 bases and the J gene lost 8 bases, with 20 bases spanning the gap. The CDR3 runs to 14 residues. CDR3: CASTSSSGRETQYF. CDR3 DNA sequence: TGTGCCAGCACCTCCTCCTCGGGAAGGGAAACCCAGTACTTC.

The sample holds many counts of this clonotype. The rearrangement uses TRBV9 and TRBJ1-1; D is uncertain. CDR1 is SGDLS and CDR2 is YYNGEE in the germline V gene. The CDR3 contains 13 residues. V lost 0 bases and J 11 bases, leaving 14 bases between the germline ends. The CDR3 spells CASSVGIKSEAFF. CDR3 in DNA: TGTGCCAGCAGCGTAGGAATCAAGTCGGAGGCTTTCTTT.

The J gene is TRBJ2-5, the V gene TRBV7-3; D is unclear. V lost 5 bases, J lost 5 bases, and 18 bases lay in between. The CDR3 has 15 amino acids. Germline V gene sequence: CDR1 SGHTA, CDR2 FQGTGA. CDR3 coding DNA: TGTGCCAGCAGCCCTACAAGTTCCCCGCGGGAGACCCAGTACTTC. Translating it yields CASSPTSSPRETQYF.

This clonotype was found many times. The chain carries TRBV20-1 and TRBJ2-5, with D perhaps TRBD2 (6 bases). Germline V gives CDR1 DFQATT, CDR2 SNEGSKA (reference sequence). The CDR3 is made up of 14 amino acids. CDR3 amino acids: CSVNGGTSSETQYF. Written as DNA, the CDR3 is TGCAGCGTCAATGGAGGGACCAGTTCGGAGACCCAGTACTTC.

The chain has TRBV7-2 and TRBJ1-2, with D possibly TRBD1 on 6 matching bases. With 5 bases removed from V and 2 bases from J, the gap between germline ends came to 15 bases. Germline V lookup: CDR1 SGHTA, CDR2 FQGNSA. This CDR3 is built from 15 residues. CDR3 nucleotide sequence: TGTGCCAGCAGCCTGGCGCAGGGGAGAAACTATGGCTACACCTTC. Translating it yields CASSLAQGRNYGYTF.